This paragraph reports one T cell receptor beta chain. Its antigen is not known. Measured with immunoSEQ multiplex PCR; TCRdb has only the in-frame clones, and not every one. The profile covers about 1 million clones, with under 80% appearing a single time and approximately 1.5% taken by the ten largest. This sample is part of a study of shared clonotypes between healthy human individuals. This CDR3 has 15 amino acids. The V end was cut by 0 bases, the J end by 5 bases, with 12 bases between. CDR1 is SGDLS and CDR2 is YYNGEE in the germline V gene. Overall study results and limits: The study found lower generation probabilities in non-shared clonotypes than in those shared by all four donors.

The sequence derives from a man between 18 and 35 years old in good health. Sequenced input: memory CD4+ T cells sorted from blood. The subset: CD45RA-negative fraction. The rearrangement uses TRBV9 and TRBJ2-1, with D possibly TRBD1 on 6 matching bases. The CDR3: CASSVEGYRDNEQFF. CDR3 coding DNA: TGTGCCAGCAGCGTAGAGGGGTACAGGGACAATGAGCAGTTCTTC.